The 17 T cell receptor beta chains listed next were all sequenced from one sample in a study of T cells in tuberculosis. Thawed, overnight-rested PBMC were stained with GMM-loaded CD1B tetramer, viability dye and anti-CD3, then sorted. The lipid loaded on the CD1B tetramers was C32 glucose monomycolate from Rhodococcus equi. The table came from immunoSEQ multiplex PCR; TCRdb's copy has only in-frame clones and leaves some out. The sample carries 85,000 to 100,000 clones, approximately 91% recorded once. Sequenced material: CD1b-GMM tetramer-negative cells sorted from PBMCs. These receptors originate from an adult woman with latent tuberculosis.

The chain links TRBV28 to TRBJ1-6; TRBD1 aligns across 9 bases. Germline V gene sequence: CDR1 MDHEN, CDR2 SYDVKM. CDR3 length equals 16 residues. V gave up 6 bases and J gave up 7 bases; unmatched junction bases: 10. CDR3 nucleotide sequence: TGTGCCAGCAGACAAAAGGGACAGGGTGTGAATTCACCCCTCCACTTT. Its translation is CASRQKGQGVNSPLHF.

This clone has just one count. V gene TRBV15 combines with J gene TRBJ1-1; a possible D gene is TRBD1 (5 bases). V was trimmed by 3 bases and J by 0 bases, leaving 8 bases between them. CDR1 is LNHNV, CDR2 YYDKDF, per germline (reference sequence). The CDR3 extends over 14 amino acids. CDR3 DNA sequence: TGTGCCACCAGCAGCAAGGGGATGAACACTGAAGCTTTCTTT. It specifies CATSSKGMNTEAFF. Supplemented by reference TRBV15 and TRBJ1-1, the full variable domain reads DAMVIQNPRYQVTQFGKPVTLSCSQTLNHNVMYWYQQKSSQAPKLLFHYYDKDFNNEADTPDNFQSRRPNTSFCFLDIRSPGLGDTAMYLCATSSKGMNTEAFFGQGTRLTVV.

The V call is TRBV5-1, the J call TRBJ2-2, with unresolved D. Trimming pared 1 base from V and 4 bases from J, leaving 11 bases between. This CDR3 comprises 15 residues. The germline gives CDR1 SGHRS, CDR2 YFSETQ. CDR3 sequence: CASSLSASVTGELFF. In nucleotides, the CDR3 is TGCGCCAGCAGCTTGAGCGCCTCGGTCACCGGGGAGCTGTTTTTT.

The DNA for the CDR3 is TGTGCCAGCAGAAAAGGACAGGGGCAAGACGGGGAGCTGTTTTTT. Residues: CASRKGQGQDGELFF. The chain is built from TRBV5-4 and TRBJ2-2; 9 bases are shared with TRBD1. This CDR3 is built from 15 residues. Germline-derived CDR1 and CDR2 are SGHNT and YYREEE (reference sequence). The junction had 9 bases not matched to a gene; V was cut back by 5 bases and J by 7 bases.

This CDR3 reads CASSQDLGTSSYEQYF. The CDR3 DNA reads as TGCGCCAGCAGCCAAGATCTTGGGACTAGCAGTTACGAGCAGTACTTC. This chain connects TRBV4-1 to TRBJ2-7; 9 bases are a match to TRBD2. The CDR3 covers 16 residues. Trimming removed 0 bases from V and 4 bases from J; junction bases left unmatched: 7. CDR1 MGHRA and CDR2 YSYEKL come from the germline V gene.

V usage is TRBV6-6 and J usage is TRBJ2-3; D is uncertain. This CDR3 is 11 amino acids long. V lost 7 bases to trimming and J lost 3 bases, with 5 bases between them. Germline V gene data show CDR1 as MNHNY and CDR2 as SVGAGI (reference sequence). This CDR3 reads CASTRTDTQYF. CDR3 bases: TGTGCCAGCACGAGAACAGATACGCAGTATTTT.

CDR3 sequence: CASSPPSTGYTGELFF. CDR3 nucleotide sequence: TGTGCCAGCTCACCGCCCTCCACAGGGTACACCGGGGAGCTGTTTTTT. The J gene is TRBJ2-2, the V gene TRBV18; tentatively, D is TRBD1 (6 bases). V was shortened by 3 bases and J by 3 bases, with 14 bases between the two germline ends. Germline CDR1 KGHSH, CDR2 LQKENI. The CDR3 covers 16 residues. The whole variable domain, remainder taken from reference TRBV18 and TRBJ2-2, is NAGVMQNPRHLVRRRGQEARLRCSPMKGHSHVYWYRQLPEEGLKFMVYLQKENIIDESGMPKERFSAEFPKEGPSILRIQQVVRGDSAAYFCASSPPSTGYTGELFFGEGSRLTVL.

The chain uses TRBV7-9 and TRBJ1-1; D not certain. The V gene's germline CDR1 is SEHNR and CDR2 FQNEAQ (reference sequence). V lost 8 bases and J 5 bases, leaving 12 bases between the germline ends. CDR3 size: 12 residues. In DNA form, the CDR3 reads TGTGCCAGCGGCCGGGGATTGACTGAAGCTTTCTTT. It codes for CASGRGLTEAFF.

This sequence joins TRBV14 and TRBJ2-3; unclear D gene. Germline values: CDR1 SGHDN, CDR2 FVKESK. The V and J ends lost 4 bases and 8 bases respectively, with 19 bases between them. The CDR3 extends over 15 amino acids. In DNA, the CDR3 is TGTGCCAGCAGCCGAATGTCCAGGCCTGGTGTTACGCAGTATTTT. Its protein product is CASSRMSRPGVTQYF.

The rearrangement uses TRBV7-2 and TRBJ1-2, with 10 nucleotides matching TRBD1. Trimming removed 3 bases from V and 6 bases from J; junction bases left unmatched: 4. The CDR3 is made up of 14 amino acids. In germline, CDR1 is SGHTA, CDR2 FQGNSA. The CDR3 DNA sequence: TGTGCCAGCAGCTTCTCCGGGACAGGGGATGGCTACACCTTC. This encodes CASSFSGTGDGYTF.

The gene calls are TRBV29-1 and TRBJ2-3, with 9 bases fitting TRBD1. The trim removed 5 bases at V and 5 bases at J, leaving 8 bases unmatched. CDR1 SQVTM and CDR2 ANQGSEA come from the germline V gene. This CDR3 has 14 residues. CDR3 sequence (DNA): TGCAGCGTTATTCCGGGACAGGGACGAGATACGCAGTATTTT. Translated, it gives CSVIPGQGRDTQYF.

The chain couples TRBV11-2 to TRBJ2-1, with 11 bases matching TRBD2. The V and J ends lost 1 base and 9 bases, in that order; junction bases with no gene match: 5. Germline V gene sequence: CDR1 SGHAT, CDR2 FQNNGV. This CDR3 is built from 15 residues. The CDR3 coding sequence is TGTGCCAGCAGCTTAGCCGGGACTAGCGGCCTTGAGCAGTTCTTC. Translating gives CASSLAGTSGLEQFF.

J is TRBJ2-2 and V is TRBV21-1; the D segment call TRBD2 is taken from the table without a DNA check. TRBV21-1 is an annotated pseudogene. This CDR3 is built from 16 residues. The CDR3 here is CASSILAGGRTGELFF. CDR3 nucleotide sequence: TGTGCCAGCAGCATCCTAGCGGGGGGCCGCACCGGGGAGCTGTTTTTT.

The V gene is TRBV27, the J gene TRBJ2-1; 13 bases match TRBD2. Germline lookup yields CDR1 MNHEY and CDR2 SMNVEV (reference sequence). This CDR3 spans 16 amino acids. With 7 bases clipped from V and 8 bases from J, the junction kept 11 bases outside the gene matches. CDR3 sequence reads: CASTLIGLAGVDEQFF. Here the CDR3 DNA reads TGTGCCAGCACCCTTATCGGACTAGCGGGGGTCGATGAGCAGTTCTTC.

This chain links TRBV2 with TRBJ2-2; D ambiguous. Trimming took off 2 bases at V and 2 bases at J, with 9 bases between the two ends. This CDR3 is 15 amino acids long. CDR1 and CDR2 (germline): SNHLY, FYNNEI. As DNA, the CDR3 is TGTGCCAGCAGTGAAAGAGTCCCTAACACCGGGGAGCTGTTTTTT. Amino acid sequence: CASSERVPNTGELFF.

This clone is a singleton in its sample. The rearrangement joins TRBV14 to TRBJ1-5; no clear D. The ends were cut back, 2 bases at V and 6 bases at J, with 5 bases in the middle. Germline V gene sequence: CDR1 SGHDN, CDR2 FVKESK. The CDR3 loop spans 12 amino acids. In nucleotides, the CDR3 is TGTGCCAGCAGCCAATCGGGTCAGCCCCAGCATTTT. Its translation is CASSQSGQPQHF.

This chain connects TRBV7-2 to TRBJ2-3; 7 bases line up with TRBD2. In germline, CDR1 is SGHTA, CDR2 FQGNSA. V trimming: 7 bases; J trimming: 3 bases; junction bases outside the gene matches: 13. The CDR3 consists of 16 residues. CDR3 bases: TGTGCCAGCACCATGAGGGCTAGCGGTGTAACAGATACGCAGTATTTT. Translating it yields CASTMRASGVTDTQYF.